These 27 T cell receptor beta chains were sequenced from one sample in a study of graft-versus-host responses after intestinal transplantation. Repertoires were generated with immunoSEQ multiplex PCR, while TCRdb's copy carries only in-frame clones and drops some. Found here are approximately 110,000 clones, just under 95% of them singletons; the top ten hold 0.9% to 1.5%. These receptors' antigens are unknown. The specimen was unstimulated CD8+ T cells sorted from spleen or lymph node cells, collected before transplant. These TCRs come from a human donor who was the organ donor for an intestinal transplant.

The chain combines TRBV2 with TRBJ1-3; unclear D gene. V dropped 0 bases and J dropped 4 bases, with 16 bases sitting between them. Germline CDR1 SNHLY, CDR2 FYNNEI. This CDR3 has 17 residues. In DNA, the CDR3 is TGTGCCAGCAGTGAAGCCCCGGGTCTCTTTGGGGGAAACACCATATATTTT. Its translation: CASSEAPGLFGGNTIYF.

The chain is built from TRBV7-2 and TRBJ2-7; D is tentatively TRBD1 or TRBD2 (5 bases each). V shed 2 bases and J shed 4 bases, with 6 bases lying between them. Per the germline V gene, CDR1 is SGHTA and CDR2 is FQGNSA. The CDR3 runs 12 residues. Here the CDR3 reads CASSLWGYEQYF. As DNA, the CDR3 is TGTGCCAGCAGCTTATGGGGGTACGAGCAGTACTTC. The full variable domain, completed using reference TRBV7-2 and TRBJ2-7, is GAGVSQSPSNKVTEKGKDVELRCDPISGHTALYWYRQSLGQGLEFLIYFQGNSAPDKSGLPSDRFSAERTGGSVSTLTIQRTQQEDSAVYLCASSLWGYEQYFGPGTRLTVT.

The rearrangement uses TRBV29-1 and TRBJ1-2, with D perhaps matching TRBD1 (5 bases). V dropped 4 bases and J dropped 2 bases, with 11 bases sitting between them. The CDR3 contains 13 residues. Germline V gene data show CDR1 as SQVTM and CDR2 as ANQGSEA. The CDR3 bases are TGCAGCGTTGGGGGCGGGGAGAACTATGGCTACACCTTC. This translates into CSVGGGENYGYTF.

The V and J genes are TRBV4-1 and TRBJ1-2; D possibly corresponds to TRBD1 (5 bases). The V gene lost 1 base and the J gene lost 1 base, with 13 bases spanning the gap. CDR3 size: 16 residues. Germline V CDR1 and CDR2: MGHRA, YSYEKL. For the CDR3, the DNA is TGCGCCAGCAGCCAAGGAGGAGGGGCGAGTAACTATGGCTACACCTTC. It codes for CASSQGGGASNYGYTF.

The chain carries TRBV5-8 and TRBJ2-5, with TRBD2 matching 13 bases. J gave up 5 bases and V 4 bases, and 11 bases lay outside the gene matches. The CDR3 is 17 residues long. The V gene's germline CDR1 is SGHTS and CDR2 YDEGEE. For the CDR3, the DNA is TGTGCCAGCAGCAAGGGACTAGCGGGATCTATATCGGAGACCCAGTACTTC. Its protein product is CASSKGLAGSISETQYF.

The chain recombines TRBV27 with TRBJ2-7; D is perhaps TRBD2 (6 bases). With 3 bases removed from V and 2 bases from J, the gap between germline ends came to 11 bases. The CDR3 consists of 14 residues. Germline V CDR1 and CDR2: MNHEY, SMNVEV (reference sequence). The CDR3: CASSLWGRPYEQYF. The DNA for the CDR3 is TGTGCCAGCAGTTTGTGGGGGAGGCCCTACGAGCAGTACTTC.

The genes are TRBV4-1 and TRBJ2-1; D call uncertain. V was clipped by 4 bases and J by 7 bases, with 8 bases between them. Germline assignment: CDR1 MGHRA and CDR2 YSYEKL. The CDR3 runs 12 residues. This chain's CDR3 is CASSPDWNEQFF. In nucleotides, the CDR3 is TGCGCCAGCAGCCCCGATTGGAATGAGCAGTTCTTC.

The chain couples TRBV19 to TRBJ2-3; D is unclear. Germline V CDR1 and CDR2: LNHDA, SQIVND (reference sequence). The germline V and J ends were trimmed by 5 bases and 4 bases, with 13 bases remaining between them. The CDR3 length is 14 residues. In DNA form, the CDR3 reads TGTGCCAGTAGTCTCCTCCGGGCTTCAGATACGCAGTATTTT. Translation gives CASSLLRASDTQYF.

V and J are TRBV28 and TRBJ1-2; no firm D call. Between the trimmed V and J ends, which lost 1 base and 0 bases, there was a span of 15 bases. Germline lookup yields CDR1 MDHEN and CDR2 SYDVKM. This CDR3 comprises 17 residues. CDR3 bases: TGTGCCAGCAGTTTATCCCTCCGCGAGCCTGCTAACTATGGCTACACCTTC. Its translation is CASSLSLREPANYGYTF.

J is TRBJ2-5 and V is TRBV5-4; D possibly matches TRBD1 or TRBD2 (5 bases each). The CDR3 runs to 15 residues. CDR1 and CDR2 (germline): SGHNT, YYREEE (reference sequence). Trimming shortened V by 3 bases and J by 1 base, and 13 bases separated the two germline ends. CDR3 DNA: TGTGCCAGCAGCTCAAAACCGGGACCCCAAGAGACCCAGTACTTC. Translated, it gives CASSSKPGPQETQYF.

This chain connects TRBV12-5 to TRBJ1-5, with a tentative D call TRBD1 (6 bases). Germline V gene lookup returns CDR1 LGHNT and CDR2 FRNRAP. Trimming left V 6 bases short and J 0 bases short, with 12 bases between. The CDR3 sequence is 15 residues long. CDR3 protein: CASGLGHNSNQPQHF. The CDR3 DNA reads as TGTGCTAGTGGCCTGGGACATAATAGCAATCAGCCCCAGCATTTT.

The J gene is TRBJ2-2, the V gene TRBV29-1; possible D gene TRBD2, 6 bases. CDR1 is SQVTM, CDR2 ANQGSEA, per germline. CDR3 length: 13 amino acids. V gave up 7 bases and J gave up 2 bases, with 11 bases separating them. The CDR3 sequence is CSGRDSNTGELFF. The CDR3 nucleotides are TGCAGCGGGCGGGACTCTAACACCGGGGAGCTGTTTTTT.

CDR3 sequence reads: CAWSGGQRSMNTEAFF. The CDR3, as DNA: TGTGCCTGGAGTGGGGGACAGCGAAGCATGAACACTGAAGCTTTCTTT. The V and J genes are TRBV30 and TRBJ1-1; 7 bases fit TRBD1. V lost 1 base and J lost 0; bases outside the gene matches: 8. This CDR3 contains 16 residues. Germline CDR1 GTSNPN, CDR2 SVGIG (reference sequence).

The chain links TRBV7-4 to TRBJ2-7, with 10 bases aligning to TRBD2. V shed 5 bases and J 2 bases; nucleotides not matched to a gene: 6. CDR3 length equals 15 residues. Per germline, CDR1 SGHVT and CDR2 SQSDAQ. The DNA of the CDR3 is TGTGCCAGCAGCCAATGGACTAGCGGTCCCTACGAGCAGTACTTC. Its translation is CASSQWTSGPYEQYF.

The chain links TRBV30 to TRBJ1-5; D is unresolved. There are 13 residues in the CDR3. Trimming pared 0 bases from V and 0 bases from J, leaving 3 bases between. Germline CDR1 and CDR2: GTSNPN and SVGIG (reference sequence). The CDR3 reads CAWSVNSNQPQHF. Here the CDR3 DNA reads TGTGCCTGGAGTGTAAATAGCAATCAGCCCCAGCATTTT.

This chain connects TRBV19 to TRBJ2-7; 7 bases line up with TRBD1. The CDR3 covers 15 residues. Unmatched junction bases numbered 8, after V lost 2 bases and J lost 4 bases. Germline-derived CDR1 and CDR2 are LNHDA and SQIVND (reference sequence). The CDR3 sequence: CASSISDRVGYEQYF. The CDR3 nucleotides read TGTGCCAGTAGTATAAGTGACAGGGTTGGGTACGAGCAGTACTTC.

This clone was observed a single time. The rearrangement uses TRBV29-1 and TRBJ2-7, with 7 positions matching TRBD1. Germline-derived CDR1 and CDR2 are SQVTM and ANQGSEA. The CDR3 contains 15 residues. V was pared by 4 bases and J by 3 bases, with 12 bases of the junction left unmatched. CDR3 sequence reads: CSVGGSGQSGYEQYF. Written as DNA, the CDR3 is TGCAGCGTTGGGGGTTCGGGACAGTCTGGCTACGAGCAGTACTTC.

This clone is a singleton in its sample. The CDR3 loop is CASSLAGNSGNTIYF. CDR3 bases: TGTGCCAGCAGCTTAGCAGGGAACTCTGGAAACACCATATATTTT. The chain uses TRBV7-9 and TRBJ1-3; D uncertain. Germline loops: CDR1 SEHNR, CDR2 FQNEAQ (reference sequence). The CDR3 is 15 residues long. Trimming shortened V by 0 bases and J by 0 bases, and 6 bases separated the two germline ends.

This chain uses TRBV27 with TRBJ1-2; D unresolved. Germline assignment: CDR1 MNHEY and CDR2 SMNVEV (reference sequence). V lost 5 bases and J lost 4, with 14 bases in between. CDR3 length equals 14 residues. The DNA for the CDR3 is TGTGCCAGCAGTCCCCTCGACATCTCCTATGGCTACACCTTC. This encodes CASSPLDISYGYTF.

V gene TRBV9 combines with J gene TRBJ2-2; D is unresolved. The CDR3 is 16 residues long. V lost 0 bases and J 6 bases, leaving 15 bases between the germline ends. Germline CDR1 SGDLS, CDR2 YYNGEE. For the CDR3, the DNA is TGTGCCAGCAGCGTAGGTGGCAGTCTACCGGCCGGGGAGCTGTTTTTT. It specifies CASSVGGSLPAGELFF.

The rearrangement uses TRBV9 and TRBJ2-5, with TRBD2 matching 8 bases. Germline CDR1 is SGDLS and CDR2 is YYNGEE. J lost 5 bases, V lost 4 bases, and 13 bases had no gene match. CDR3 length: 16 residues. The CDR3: CASSPWISGGLETQYF. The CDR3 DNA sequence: TGTGCCAGCAGCCCCTGGATCAGCGGGGGCCTTGAGACCCAGTACTTC.

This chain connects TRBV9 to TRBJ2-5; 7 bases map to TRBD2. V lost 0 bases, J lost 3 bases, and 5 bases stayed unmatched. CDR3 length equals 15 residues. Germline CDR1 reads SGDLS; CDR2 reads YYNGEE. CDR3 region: CASSVVSGNEETQYF. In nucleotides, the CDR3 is TGTGCCAGCAGCGTAGTCAGCGGGAATGAAGAGACCCAGTACTTC.

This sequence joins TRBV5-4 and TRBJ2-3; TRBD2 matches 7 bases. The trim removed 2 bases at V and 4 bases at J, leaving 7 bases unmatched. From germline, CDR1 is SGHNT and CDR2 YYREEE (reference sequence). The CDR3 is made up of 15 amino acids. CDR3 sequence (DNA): TGTGCCAGCAGCTTACCGGGAGGACTCCCAGATACGCAGTATTTT. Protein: CASSLPGGLPDTQYF. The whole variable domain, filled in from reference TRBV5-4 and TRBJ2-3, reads ETGVTQSPTHLIKTRGQQVTLRCSSQSGHNTVSWYQQALGQGPQFIFQYYREEENGRGNFPPRFSGLQFPNYSSELNVNALELDDSALYLCASSLPGGLPDTQYFGPGTRLTVL.

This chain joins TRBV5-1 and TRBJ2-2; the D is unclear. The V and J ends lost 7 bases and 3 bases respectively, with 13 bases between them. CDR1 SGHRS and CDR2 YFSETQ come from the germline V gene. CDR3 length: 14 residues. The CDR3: CASRWAVYTGELFF. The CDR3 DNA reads TGCGCCAGCCGGTGGGCGGTATACACCGGGGAGCTGTTTTTT.

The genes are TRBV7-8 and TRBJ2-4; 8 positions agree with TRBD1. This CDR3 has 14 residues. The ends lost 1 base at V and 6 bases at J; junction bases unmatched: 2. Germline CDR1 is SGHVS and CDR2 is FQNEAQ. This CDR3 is CASSLGTGLNIQYF. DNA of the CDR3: TGTGCCAGCAGCTTAGGGACAGGGCTAAACATTCAGTACTTC.

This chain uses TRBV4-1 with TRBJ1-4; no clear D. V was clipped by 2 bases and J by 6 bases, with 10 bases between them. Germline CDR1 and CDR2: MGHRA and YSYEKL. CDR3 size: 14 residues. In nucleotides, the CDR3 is TGCGCCAGCAGCCAACCCAGGCGCGATGAAAAACTGTTTTTT. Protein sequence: CASSQPRRDEKLFF.

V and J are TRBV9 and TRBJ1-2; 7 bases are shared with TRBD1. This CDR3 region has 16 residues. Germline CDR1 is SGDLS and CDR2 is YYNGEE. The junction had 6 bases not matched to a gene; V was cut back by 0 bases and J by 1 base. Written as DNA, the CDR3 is TGTGCCAGCAGCGTAGGGCAGGGGGGCCATAACTATGGCTACACCTTC. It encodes CASSVGQGGHNYGYTF.